The 27 T cell receptor beta chains listed next were all sequenced from one sample in a study of graft-versus-host responses after intestinal transplantation. The data were produced by immunoSEQ multiplex PCR, yet TCRdb's version contains in-frame clones alone and is incomplete. In the table there are tens of thousands of clones, just under 95% of which are singletons. The material sequenced was PBMCs, taken 16 days after intestinal transplant. These receptor sequences come from a human patient who received an intestinal transplant, so some T cells may come from the graft donor.

The chain is built from TRBV7-6 and TRBJ2-1; TRBD2 matches 9 bases. V was pared by 0 bases and J by 6 bases, with 6 bases of the junction left unmatched. Germline loops: CDR1 SGHVS, CDR2 FNYEAQ. This CDR3 is 16 amino acids long. Here the CDR3 reads CASSLAPSREGNEQFF. The CDR3 bases are TGTGCCAGCAGCTTAGCGCCTTCGCGGGAGGGCAATGAGCAGTTCTTC.

The chain combines TRBV15 with TRBJ2-2; D is unresolved. This CDR3 has 16 residues. Germline CDR1 LNHNV, CDR2 YYDKDF (reference sequence). Deletions cut 0 bases from V and 0 bases from J, with 8 bases between. For the CDR3, the DNA is TGTGCCACCAGCAGAGATTGGCAGGCGAACACCGGGGAGCTGTTTTTT. Its protein product is CATSRDWQANTGELFF.

As for this clone: An end of the junction does not agree with germline; a read error may underlie this. V usage is TRBV23-1 and J usage is TRBJ2-7; TRBD1 matches 8 bases. TRBV23-1 is filed as an ORF, its function uncertain. The CDR3 has 16 amino acids. The CDR3 DNA sequence: TGCGCCAGCAGTCAAGCCCAGGGGGCTTCCTCCTGCGAGCAGTACTTC. Its protein product is CASSQAQGASSCEQYF.

V and J are TRBV5-4 and TRBJ1-1, with D tentatively TRBD1 (5 bases). This CDR3 has 14 residues. CDR1 is SGHNT, CDR2 YYREEE, per germline (reference sequence). V lost 1 base, J lost 2 bases, and 9 bases lay in between. The CDR3 DNA is TGTGCCAGCAGCTTGTCAGGGTTTAACACTGAAGCTTTCTTT. It yields the protein CASSLSGFNTEAFF.

CDR3 amino acids: CASTHRGGNTEAFF. Here the CDR3 DNA reads TGTGCCAGCACGCACAGGGGCGGGAACACTGAAGCTTTCTTT. This chain connects TRBV7-8 to TRBJ1-1; 7 bases align to TRBD1. The CDR3 extends over 14 amino acids. With V trimmed by 7 bases and J by 1 base, 6 bases remained unmatched. Germline V gene lookup returns CDR1 SGHVS and CDR2 FQNEAQ.

This chain uses TRBV4-1 with TRBJ1-1, with D hard to call. This CDR3 spans 14 amino acids. With 0 bases removed from V and 7 bases from J, the gap between germline ends came to 12 bases. The V gene's germline CDR1 is MGHRA and CDR2 YSYEKL. DNA of the CDR3: TGCGCCAGCAGCCAAGATTTCCCTGTCTATGAAGCTTTCTTT. Residues: CASSQDFPVYEAFF.

The chain uses TRBV15 and TRBJ2-7, with D perhaps being TRBD1 or TRBD2 (6 bases each). V gave up 5 bases and J gave up 2 bases, with 16 bases separating them. CDR3 length equals 15 residues. Per germline, CDR1 LNHNV and CDR2 YYDKDF (reference sequence). CDR3 region: CATSLKGGPTYEQYF. In nucleotides, the CDR3 is TGTGCCACCAGCCTAAAGGGGGGACCGACCTACGAGCAGTACTTC.

The chain carries TRBV7-3 and TRBJ2-3; D uncertain. Trimming shortened V by 2 bases and J by 0 bases, and 15 bases separated the two germline ends. The CDR3 runs to 17 residues. Germline V gene lookup returns CDR1 SGHTA and CDR2 FQGTGA. CDR3 DNA: TGTGCCAGCAGCTTAGAAGGCTTTGACTCTAGCACAGATACGCAGTATTTT. Its protein is CASSLEGFDSSTDTQYF.

The rearrangement joins TRBV30 to TRBJ2-1, with D maybe TRBD2 (6 bases). The ends were cut back, 0 bases at V and 7 bases at J, with 16 bases in the middle. The germline CDR1 and CDR2 sequences are GTSNPN and SVGIG (reference sequence). CDR3 length: 15 residues. In DNA form, the CDR3 reads TGTGCCTGGAGTGTATCTCGGGCGGGAAAGAATGAGCAGTTCTTC. Translated: CAWSVSRAGKNEQFF. Filled out from reference TRBV30 and TRBJ2-1, the complete variable domain reads SQTIHQWPATLVQPVGSPLSLECTVEGTSNPNLYWYRQAAGRGLQLLFYSVGIGQISSEVPQNLSASRPQDRQFILSSKKLLLSDSGFYLCAWSVSRAGKNEQFFGPGTRLTVL.

This chain joins TRBV7-8 and TRBJ1-6; 7 nucleotides line up with TRBD1. Germline CDR1 is SGHVS and CDR2 is FQNEAQ. The CDR3 runs to 14 residues. J was trimmed by 6 bases and V by 7 bases; bases with no gene match: 6. DNA for the CDR3: TGTGCCAGCACCGCCGGGACAGCTAATTCACCCCTCCACTTT. Its translation is CASTAGTANSPLHF.

The V and J genes are TRBV21-1 and TRBJ2-1; TRBD2 reflects the table's D call only, with no check against the DNA. TRBV21-1 is a recognized pseudogene. CDR3 size: 18 residues. This chain's CDR3 is CASFWASGRGGPRNEQFF. In DNA, the CDR3 is TGTGCCAGCTTCTGGGCTAGCGGGAGAGGAGGGCCTCGCAATGAGCAGTTCTTC.

This clone was picked up one time. This chain joins TRBV2 and TRBJ2-2, with D perhaps matching TRBD1 or TRBD2 (5 bases each). Trimming pared 6 bases from V and 1 base from J, leaving 9 bases between. Germline lookup yields CDR1 SNHLY and CDR2 FYNNEI. This CDR3 has 14 amino acids. The CDR3 DNA reads TGTGCCAGCAGGGGGACGGTGAACACCGGGGAGCTGTTTTTT. It is translated as CASRGTVNTGELFF.

The gene calls are TRBV30 and TRBJ1-6; D not certain. CDR1 and CDR2 from the germline V gene are GTSNPN and SVGIG (reference sequence). This CDR3 has 15 amino acids. The V and J ends lost 1 base and 0 bases respectively, with 7 bases between them. The CDR3 DNA reads TGTGCCTGGAGTGATCTAAGCTCCTATAATTCACCCCTCCACTTT. It translates to CAWSDLSSYNSPLHF. Filled out from reference TRBV30 and TRBJ1-6, the complete variable domain reads SQTIHQWPATLVQPVGSPLSLECTVEGTSNPNLYWYRQAAGRGLQLLFYSVGIGQISSEVPQNLSASRPQDRQFILSSKKLLLSDSGFYLCAWSDLSSYNSPLHFGNGTRLTVT.

This chain connects TRBV6-6 to TRBJ2-7; D may be TRBD2 (6 bases). Germline CDR1 reads MNHNY; CDR2 reads SVGAGI (reference sequence). Trimming removed 6 bases from V and 4 bases from J, with 10 bases in between. The CDR3 is made up of 12 amino acids. CDR3: CASRGTSYEQYF. In DNA form, the CDR3 reads TGTGCCAGCAGGGGGACTTCATACGAGCAGTACTTC.

The sample holds one count of this clone. The J gene is TRBJ2-3, the V gene TRBV19, with D possibly called TRBD1 or TRBD2 (5 bases each). Germline CDR1 LNHDA, CDR2 SQIVND (reference sequence). The length of the CDR3 is 14 residues. The V end lost 5 bases, the J end lost 2 bases, and 11 bases lay between the germline ends. The CDR3 reads CASSPGRTTDTQYF. CDR3 nucleotide sequence: TGTGCCAGTAGTCCGGGACGGACCACAGATACGCAGTATTTT.

V usage is TRBV27 and J usage is TRBJ2-7; 8 bases fit TRBD1. V shed 2 bases, J shed 5 bases, and the junction held 2 bases outside the gene matches. Germline values: CDR1 MNHEY, CDR2 SMNVEV (reference sequence). CDR3 length: 13 residues. In nucleotides, the CDR3 is TGTGCCAGCAGTTTAAGACAGGGGAACGAGCAGTACTTC. This sequence encodes CASSLRQGNEQYF.

The chain is built from TRBV27 and TRBJ2-1; a possible D gene is TRBD1 (6 bases). Deletions cut 5 bases from V and 7 bases from J, with 15 bases between. The CDR3 is 14 amino acids. Per germline, CDR1 MNHEY and CDR2 SMNVEV (reference sequence). CDR3 sequence (DNA): TGTGCCAGCAGTCCAACAGGGATTCTAAATGAGCAGTTCTTC. Translating it yields CASSPTGILNEQFF.

The chain links TRBV27 to TRBJ2-3; D unresolved. The V and J ends lost 2 bases and 4 bases respectively, with 7 bases between them. The CDR3 sequence is 13 residues long. The germline V gene encodes CDR1 MNHEY and CDR2 SMNVEV (reference sequence). CDR3 residues: CASSLLEADTQYF. DNA of the CDR3: TGTGCCAGCAGTTTACTCGAGGCAGATACGCAGTATTTT.

This chain uses TRBV5-1 with TRBJ2-5, with D hard to call. Germline V gene data show CDR1 as SGHRS and CDR2 as YFSETQ. The CDR3 extends over 14 amino acids. V was pared by 0 bases and J by 1 base, with 7 bases between. The CDR3, as DNA: TGCGCCAGCAGCTTGGAGTTGTCCCAAGAGACCCAGTACTTC. Its protein product is CASSLELSQETQYF.

The rearrangement links TRBV6-1 to TRBJ2-7; D ambiguous. CDR1 is MNHNS, CDR2 SASEGT, per germline. Trimming stripped 4 bases from V and 5 bases from J, with 12 bases between. This CDR3 comprises 13 residues. The CDR3, as DNA: TGTGCCAGCAGTGCCCCATGGGGAAACGAGCAGTACTTC. Its protein is CASSAPWGNEQYF.

The chain carries TRBV7-9 and TRBJ2-2; D is unclear. Trimming took off 5 bases at V and 3 bases at J, with 7 bases between the two ends. This CDR3 has 13 residues. Germline CDR1 is SEHNR and CDR2 is FQNEAQ (reference sequence). Written as DNA, the CDR3 is TGTGCCAGCAGCGTCCCTTACACCGGGGAGCTGTTTTTT. It yields the protein CASSVPYTGELFF.

The chain joins TRBV7-2 to TRBJ1-2, with D unresolved. The germline gives CDR1 SGHTA, CDR2 FQGNSA. V was cut by 4 bases and J by 3 bases, with 9 bases left in between. The CDR3 is 13 residues long. As DNA, the CDR3 is TGTGCCAGCAGCTCCGGGCGGGACTATGGCTACACCTTC. It specifies CASSSGRDYGYTF.

The rearrangement links TRBV28 to TRBJ2-3, with 12 bases that match TRBD2. Germline assignment: CDR1 MDHEN and CDR2 SYDVKM. This CDR3 region has 16 residues. With 7 bases clipped from V and 3 bases from J, the junction kept 8 bases outside the gene matches. CDR3 coding DNA: TGTGCCAGCAAAATTCAAGGGACTAGCGGGACAGATACGCAGTATTTT. As protein: CASKIQGTSGTDTQYF.

V usage is TRBV5-1 and J usage is TRBJ2-3; the match to TRBD1 covers 12 bases. V lost 4 bases, J lost 7 bases, and 4 bases stayed unmatched. Germline V gene data show CDR1 as SGHRS and CDR2 as YFSETQ. The CDR3 consists of 14 residues. DNA of the CDR3: TGCGCCAGCAGCGGGGGACAGGGGGCAAATACGCAGTATTTT. It codes for CASSGGQGANTQYF. Based on the CDR3 plus reference TRBV5-1 and TRBJ2-3, the full variable domain is KAGVTQTPRYLIKTRGQQVTLSCSPISGHRSVSWYQQTPGQGLQFLFEYFSETQRNKGNFPGRFSGRQFSNSRSEMNVSTLELGDSALYLCASSGGQGANTQYFGPGTRLTVL.

The chain combines TRBV5-6 with TRBJ2-5, with D possibly being TRBD2 (5 bases). Germline loops: CDR1 SGHDT, CDR2 YYEEEE. The germline V and J ends were trimmed by 1 base and 5 bases, with 12 bases remaining between them. This CDR3 region has 14 residues. The CDR3: CASSLTTSFETQYF. The CDR3 DNA reads TGTGCCAGCAGCTTGACTACTAGTTTTGAGACCCAGTACTTC.

This clone appeared a single time. V is TRBV6-4 and J is TRBJ1-2; D perhaps matches TRBD1 (6 bases). The ends were cut back, 6 bases at V and 5 bases at J, with 13 bases in the middle. CDR1 MRHNA and CDR2 SNTAGT come from the germline V gene. This CDR3 spans 13 amino acids. The CDR3 here is CASSYQGQYGYTF. CDR3 nucleotides: TGTGCCAGCAGCTACCAGGGGCAGTATGGCTACACCTTC.

The rearrangement uses TRBV28 and TRBJ1-1, with a possible D match to TRBD1 (5 bases). The V gene's germline CDR1 is MDHEN and CDR2 SYDVKM. V lost 6 bases, J lost 6 bases, and 14 bases lay in between. The CDR3 is 13 residues long. In nucleotides, the CDR3 is TGTGCCAGCAGAAGAGGACAACTGGCTGAAGCTTTCTTT. Protein: CASRRGQLAEAFF.